These T cell receptor beta chains were read from a single sample in a study of cytomegalovirus exposure and HLA in healthy donors. Profiled with immunoSEQ multiplex PCR; TCRdb holds only in-frame clones, not every one. The data contain more than 80,000 clones, 55% to 75% of them singletons. The specimen was PBMCs. These TCRs come from a man aged 45-60 years in good health and CMV-seronegative. The CDR3 runs from the conserved cysteine through the conserved F or W. The order of the fields is J gene, V gene, clone size, D gene, CDR3 protein, CDR3 DNA. The D gene is left open where the match is weak. Clone size is stated in some rows and not others, as once, few, many or a class when expanded.

TRBJ1-2	TRBV7-2	.	.	CASRTQGSGYTF	TGTGCCAGCAGGACACAGGGTTCTGGCTACACCTTC
TRBJ2-5	TRBV5-4	.	TRBD2	CASSRGTSGKGYQETQYF	TGTGCCAGCAGCCGCGGGACTAGCGGGAAGGGGTACCAAGAGACCCAGTACTTC
TRBJ1-1	TRBV29-1	.	.	CSANRLRGSTEAFF	TGCAGCGCGAATAGACTCCGGGGGAGTACTGAAGCTTTCTTT
TRBJ1-2	TRBV7-2	.	TRBD1	CASSFAGGYGYTF	TGTGCCAGCAGCTTTGCAGGGGGCTATGGCTACACCTTC
TRBJ1-5	TRBV6-1	few	.	CASSAGLDQPQHF	TGTGCCAGCAGTGCGGGGTTAGATCAGCCCCAGCATTTT
TRBJ1-2	TRBV28	.	.	CASFGRQSYGYTF	TGTGCCAGCTTCGGCCGACAGAGCTATGGCTACACCTTC
TRBJ1-2	TRBV7-2	.	.	CASSLTNSNYGYTF	TGTGCCAGCAGCCTAACTAATTCTAACTATGGCTACACCTTC
TRBJ2-7	TRBV28	.	.	CASSLGGTVYEQYF	TGTGCCAGCAGTTTAGGAGGGACTGTATACGAGCAGTACTTC
TRBJ1-2	TRBV9	.	.	CASSVGGVSGYGYTF	TGTGCCAGCAGCGTAGGCGGGGTATCAGGCTATGGCTACACCTTC
TRBJ2-5	TRBV7-3	few	.	CASSFDIQETQYF	TGTGCCAGCAGCTTCGACATCCAAGAGACCCAGTACTTC
TRBJ2-7	TRBV19	.	.	CASSMYSSYEQYF	TGTGCCAGTAGTATGTACAGCTCCTACGAGCAGTACTTC
TRBJ1-1	TRBV2	.	.	CASSPPGEAFF	TGTGCCAGCTCACCTCCAGGTGAAGCTTTCTTT
TRBJ1-1	TRBV2	.	.	CASSEAIESQGRAEAFF	TGTGCCAGCAGTGAAGCGATAGAGAGTCAGGGGAGGGCTGAAGCTTTCTTT
TRBJ1-5	TRBV28	few	.	CASYGGSRQPQHF	TGTGCCAGTTACGGGGGGAGTCGGCAGCCCCAGCATTTT
TRBJ2-1	TRBV6-5	once	TRBD1	CASSLLGTGNNEQFF	TGTGCCAGCAGTTTACTCGGGACAGGTAACAATGAGCAGTTCTTC
TRBJ2-7	TRBV7-2	.	TRBD2	CASSLERTSGAYEQYF	TGTGCCAGCAGCTTAGAGAGGACTAGCGGGGCGTACGAGCAGTACTTC
TRBJ1-2	TRBV5-4	.	TRBD1	CASNRQGAADGYTF	TGTGCCAGCAACAGACAGGGGGCTGCTGATGGCTACACCTTC
TRBJ2-5	TRBV7-2	few	TRBD2	CASSLEGGEGETQYF	TGTGCCAGCAGCTTAGAGGGCGGGGAGGGAGAGACCCAGTACTTC
TRBJ1-1	TRBV7-9	few	TRBD1	CASSTRTGASGTEAFF	TGTGCCAGCAGCACGCGGACAGGGGCGTCGGGCACTGAAGCTTTCTTT
TRBJ2-2	TRBV4-3	.	.	CASSQVHERYTGELFF	TGCGCCAGCAGTCAAGTTCACGAACGGTACACCGGGGAGCTGTTTTTT
TRBJ1-6	TRBV7-9	.	.	CASSSLGSSYNSPLHF	TGTGCCAGCAGCTCCCTAGGTAGCTCCTATAATTCACCCCTCCACTTT
TRBJ1-4	TRBV4-2	.	.	CASSQDQQVNEKLFF	TGTGCCAGCAGCCAAGATCAGCAGGTTAATGAAAAACTGTTTTTT
TRBJ1-2	TRBV7-9	.	.	CASSESSGYGYTF	TGTGCCAGCAGCGAAAGTTCGGGTTATGGCTACACCTTC
TRBJ2-4	TRBV5-4	.	TRBD2	CASSLARTSGTRSF	TGTGCCAGCAGCTTGGCTCGGACTAGCGGGACTAGAAGCTTC
TRBJ2-2	TRBV7-6	.	TRBD2	CASSFGIAGTGELFF	TGTGCCAGCAGCTTTGGGATAGCGGGTACCGGGGAGCTGTTTTTT
TRBJ2-1	TRBV6-1	.	TRBD2	CASRPSGSSYNEQFF	TGTGCCAGCAGACCTAGCGGGAGCTCCTACAATGAGCAGTTCTTC
TRBJ1-1	TRBV30	.	.	CASRGGNTEAFF	TGTGCCTCAAGGGGGGGGAACACTGAAGCTTTCTTT
TRBJ2-7	TRBV6-6	.	.	CASSYIQAYEQYF	TGTGCCAGCAGTTACATACAGGCCTACGAGCAGTACTTC
TRBJ2-7	TRBV27	.	TRBD1	CASSWDREAYEQYF	TGTGCCAGCAGTTGGGACAGGGAAGCGTACGAGCAGTACTTC
TRBJ1-1	TRBV6-1	.	.	CASMGLSPSGKAFF	TGTGCCAGCATGGGTCTGTCCCCCTCGGGTAAAGCTTTCTTT
TRBJ2-3	TRBV27	.	.	CASSRDSPLYF	TGTGCCAGCAGTCGGGACTCTCCTTTGTATTTT
TRBJ1-1	TRBV27	.	.	CASSLRRAFEAFF	TGTGCCAGCAGTTTAAGGCGGGCATTTGAAGCTTTCTTT
TRBJ1-2	TRBV7-2	.	.	CASSSPSIYGYTF	TGTGCCAGCAGCTCCCCGTCTATCTATGGCTACACCTTC
TRBJ2-5	TRBV2	few	.	CASSETGQETQYF	TGTGCCAGCAGTGAAACAGGACAAGAGACCCAGTACTTC
TRBJ1-1	TRBV4-3	many	.	CASSQEPAGGPTEAFF	TGCGCCAGCAGCCAAGAACCGGCCGGCGGCCCCACTGAAGCTTTCTTT
TRBJ1-5	TRBV6-1	.	TRBD1	CASRGQVNQPQHF	TGTGCCAGCAGAGGACAGGTCAATCAGCCCCAGCATTTT
TRBJ1-1	TRBV7-3	.	.	CASSLMGKEETEAFF	TGTGCCAGCAGCTTAATGGGCAAGGAGGAGACTGAAGCTTTCTTT
TRBJ2-5	TRBV4-3	.	.	CASSQRGIVGETQYF	TGCGCCAGCAGCCAAAGGGGCATTGTGGGGGAGACCCAGTACTTC
TRBJ1-5	TRBV7-2	.	.	CASSLGPSNQPQHF	TGTGCCAGCAGCTTAGGGCCCAGCAATCAGCCCCAGCATTTT
TRBJ1-4	TRBV5-1	.	TRBD1	CASSLGQGITNEKLFF	TGCGCCAGCAGCTTGGGACAGGGGATTACTAATGAAAAACTGTTTTTT
TRBJ1-4	TRBV18	.	.	CASSPSIGANEKLFF	TGTGCCAGCTCACCTTCTATCGGGGCTAATGAAAAACTGTTTTTT
TRBJ2-1	TRBV6-5	few	TRBD2	CASTQPLAGNEQFF	TGTGCCAGCACCCAACCCCTAGCGGGGAATGAGCAGTTCTTC
TRBJ1-5	TRBV5-1	.	.	CASSLGGPNQPQHF	TGCGCCAGCAGCTTGGGAGGGCCCAATCAGCCCCAGCATTTT
TRBJ2-1	TRBV2	.	.	CASSLNEQFF	TGTGCCAGCAGTCTCAATGAGCAGTTCTTC
TRBJ2-5	TRBV19	.	TRBD2	CASSPQAGAQETQYF	TGTGCCAGTAGTCCCCAGGCGGGAGCCCAAGAGACCCAGTACTTC
TRBJ2-1	TRBV14	.	.	CASSQDLGQVYNEQFF	TGTGCCAGCAGCCAAGATCTGGGTCAGGTTTACAATGAGCAGTTCTTC
TRBJ1-2	TRBV28	.	TRBD1	CASSLPPGQGRGYTF	TGTGCCAGCAGTTTACCCCCCGGACAGGGAAGGGGCTACACCTTC